This T cell receptor beta chain comes out of a study of cytomegalovirus exposure and HLA in healthy donors. The study's findings and limits: The authors considered a cluster of highly shared sequence variants likely to be a sequencing artifact. In vitro data verified a few CMV-associated chains as specific for CMV antigens. HLA allele associations emerged for around 16,000 TCR beta sequences in a later analysis, at 0.05 false discovery rate.

Primers for the PCR totalled 60 Vbeta and 13 Jbeta. The data were produced by immunoSEQ multiplex PCR, yet TCRdb's version contains in-frame clones alone and is incomplete. The data show roughly 100,000 clones, approximately 85% seen once. Germline lookup yields CDR1 MNHNS and CDR2 SASEGT. This CDR3 spans 15 amino acids. Trimming stripped 2 bases from V and 4 bases from J, with 12 bases between. This clone occurred a few times. Its antigen remains unknown. Sequences were obtained from PBMCs. The chain couples TRBV6-1 to TRBJ1-3; D is unclear. The TCR was taken from a man younger than 40 in good health and CMV-seronegative. CDR3 DNA: TGTGCCAGCAGTGAAATACCTGTTCGGGGAAACACCATATATTTT. Residues: CASSEIPVRGNTIYF.